This note documents a single TCR beta chain sequence. This sample is part of a study of cytomegalovirus exposure and HLA in healthy donors. The donors comprised healthy bone marrow donors. Germline CDR1 reads SQVTM; CDR2 reads ANQGSEA. V lost 4 bases, J lost 3 bases, and 15 bases lay in between. This CDR3 contains 14 residues. The PCR had 60 Vbeta and 13 Jbeta primers. Sequencing used immunoSEQ multiplex PCR; TCRdb keeps in-frame clones, though not all of them. The repertoire has approximately 120,000 clones, about two thirds of them found once; the top ten carry 3% to 4.5%. Sequencing was done on a sample of PBMCs. This chain connects TRBV29-1 to TRBJ2-5; no definite D call. This TCR was recovered from a man aged 30 to 39 in good health and CMV-seronegative. The CDR3: CSVASWAEEETQYF. For the CDR3, the DNA is TGCAGCGTTGCTTCCTGGGCAGAAGAAGAGACCCAGTACTTC. Drawing the rest from reference TRBV29-1 and TRBJ2-5, the complete variable domain is SAVISQKPSRDICQRGTSLTIQCQVDSQVTMMFWYRQQPGQSLTLIATANQGSEATYESGFVIDKFPISRPNLTFSTLTVSNMSPEDSSIYLCSVASWAEEETQYFGPGTRLLVL.